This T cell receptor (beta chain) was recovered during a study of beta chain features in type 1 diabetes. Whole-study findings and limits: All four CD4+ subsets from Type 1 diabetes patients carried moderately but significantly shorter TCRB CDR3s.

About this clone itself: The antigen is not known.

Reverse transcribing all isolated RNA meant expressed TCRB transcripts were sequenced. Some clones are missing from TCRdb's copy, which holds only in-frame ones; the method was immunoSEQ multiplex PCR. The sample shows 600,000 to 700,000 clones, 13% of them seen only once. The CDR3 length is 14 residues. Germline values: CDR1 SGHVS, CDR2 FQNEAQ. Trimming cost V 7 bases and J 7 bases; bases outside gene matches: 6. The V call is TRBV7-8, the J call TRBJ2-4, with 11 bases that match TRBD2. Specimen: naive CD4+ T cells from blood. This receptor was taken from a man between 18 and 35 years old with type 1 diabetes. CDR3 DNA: TGTGCCAGCACCTTTTTAGCGGGGGGGAACATTCAGTACTTC. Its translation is CASTFLAGGNIQYF. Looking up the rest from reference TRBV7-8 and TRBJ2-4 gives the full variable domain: GAGVSQSPRYKVAKRGQDVALRCDPISGHVSLFWYQQALGQGPEFLTYFQNEAQLDKSGLPSDRFFAERPEGSVSTLKIQRTQQEDSAVYLCASTFLAGGNIQYFGAGTRLSVL.